This T cell receptor (beta chain) was documented in a study of T cell responses to AZD1222 COVID-19 vaccine. Study-wide results and limits: White British ancestry dominated among donors, who included more females, and clonal diversity was possibly underestimated.

Regarding this clone: What it binds is not known.

Using immunoSEQ multiplex PCR, the repertoire was profiled, and TCRdb retains in-frame clones only, with some absent. The sample carries around 130,000 clones, 91% recorded once. Trimming shortened V by 1 base and J by 13 bases, and 10 bases separated the two germline ends. Germline CDR1 and CDR2: ENHRY and SYGVKD. This CDR3 comprises 11 residues. The sample in question was peripheral blood, obtained 28 days after the second AZD1222 dose. This TCR came from an adult who received the AZD1222 COVID-19 vaccine. The V gene is TRBV10-3, the J gene TRBJ1-2; D may be TRBD1 (5 bases). The CDR3 spells CAISEFEGLTF. Here the CDR3 DNA reads TGTGCCATCAGTGAGTTTGAGGGGCTCACCTTC.